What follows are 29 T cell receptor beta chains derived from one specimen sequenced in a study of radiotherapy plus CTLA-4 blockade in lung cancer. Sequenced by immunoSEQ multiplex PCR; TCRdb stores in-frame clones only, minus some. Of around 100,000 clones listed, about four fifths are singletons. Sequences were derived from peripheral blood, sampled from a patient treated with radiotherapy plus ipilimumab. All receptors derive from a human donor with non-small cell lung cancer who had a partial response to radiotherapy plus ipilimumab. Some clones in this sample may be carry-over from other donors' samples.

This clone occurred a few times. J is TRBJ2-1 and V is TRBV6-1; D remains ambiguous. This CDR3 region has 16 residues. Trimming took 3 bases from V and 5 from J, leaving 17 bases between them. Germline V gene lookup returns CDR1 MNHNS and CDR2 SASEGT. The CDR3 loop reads CASSELFVRLDNEQFF. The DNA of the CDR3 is TGTGCCAGCAGTGAGCTCTTCGTCCGGCTAGACAATGAGCAGTTCTTC.

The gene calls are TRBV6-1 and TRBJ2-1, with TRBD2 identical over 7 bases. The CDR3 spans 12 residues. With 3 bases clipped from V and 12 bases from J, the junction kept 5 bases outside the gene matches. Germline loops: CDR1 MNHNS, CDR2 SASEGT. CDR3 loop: CASSDYASGQFF. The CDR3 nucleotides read TGTGCCAGCAGTGATTACGCTAGCGGGCAGTTCTTC.

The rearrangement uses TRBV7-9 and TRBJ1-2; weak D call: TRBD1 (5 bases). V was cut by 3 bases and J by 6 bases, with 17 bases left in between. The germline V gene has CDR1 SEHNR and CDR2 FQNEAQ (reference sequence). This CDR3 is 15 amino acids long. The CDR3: CASSLGSYRFHGYTF. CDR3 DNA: TGTGCCAGCAGCTTGGGGTCCTACAGGTTTCATGGCTACACCTTC.

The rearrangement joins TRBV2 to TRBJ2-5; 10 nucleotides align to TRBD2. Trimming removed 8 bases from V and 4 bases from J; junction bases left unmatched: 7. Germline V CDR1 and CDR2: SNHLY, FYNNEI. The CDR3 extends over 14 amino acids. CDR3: CASRAGGPGETQYF. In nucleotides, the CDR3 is TGTGCCAGCCGAGCGGGGGGGCCGGGAGAGACCCAGTACTTC. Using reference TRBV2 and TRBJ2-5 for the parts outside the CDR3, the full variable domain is EPEVTQTPSHQVTQMGQEVILRCVPISNHLYFYWYRQILGQKVEFLVSFYNNEISEKSEIFDDQFSVERPDGSNFTLKIRSTKLEDSAMYFCASRAGGPGETQYFGPGTRLLVL.

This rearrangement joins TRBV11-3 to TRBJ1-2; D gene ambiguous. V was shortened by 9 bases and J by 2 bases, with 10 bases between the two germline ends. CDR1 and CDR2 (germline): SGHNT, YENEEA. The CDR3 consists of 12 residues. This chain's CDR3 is CASSGGNYGYTF. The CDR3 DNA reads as TGTGCCAGTTCGGGTGGAAACTATGGCTACACCTTC.

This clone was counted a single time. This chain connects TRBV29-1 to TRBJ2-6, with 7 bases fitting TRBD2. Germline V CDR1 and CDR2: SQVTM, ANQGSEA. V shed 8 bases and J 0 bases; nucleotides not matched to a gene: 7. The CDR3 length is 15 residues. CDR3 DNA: TGCAGCACCCGGGGGGAGAGCTCTGGGGCCAACGTCCTGACTTTC. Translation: CSTRGESSGANVLTF. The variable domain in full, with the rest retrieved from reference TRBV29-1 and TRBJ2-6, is SAVISQKPSRDICQRGTSLTIQCQVDSQVTMMFWYRQQPGQSLTLIATANQGSEATYESGFVIDKFPISRPNLTFSTLTVSNMSPEDSSIYLCSTRGESSGANVLTFGAGSRLTVL.

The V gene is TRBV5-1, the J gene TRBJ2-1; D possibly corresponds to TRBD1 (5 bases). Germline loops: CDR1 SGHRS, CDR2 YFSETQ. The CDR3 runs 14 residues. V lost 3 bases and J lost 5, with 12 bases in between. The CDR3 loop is CASSSYTGDNEQFF. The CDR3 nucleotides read TGCGCCAGCAGCTCATACACAGGAGACAATGAGCAGTTCTTC. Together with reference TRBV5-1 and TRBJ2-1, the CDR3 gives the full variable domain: KAGVTQTPRYLIKTRGQQVTLSCSPISGHRSVSWYQQTPGQGLQFLFEYFSETQRNKGNFPGRFSGRQFSNSRSEMNVSTLELGDSALYLCASSSYTGDNEQFFGPGTRLTVL.

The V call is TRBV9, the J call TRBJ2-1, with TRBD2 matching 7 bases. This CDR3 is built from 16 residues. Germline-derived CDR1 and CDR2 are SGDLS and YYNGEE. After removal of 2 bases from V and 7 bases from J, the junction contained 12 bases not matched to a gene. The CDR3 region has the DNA TGTGCCAGCAGCGTGATAAGCGGGGTTGCGGGAAATGAGCAGTTCTTC. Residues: CASSVISGVAGNEQFF.

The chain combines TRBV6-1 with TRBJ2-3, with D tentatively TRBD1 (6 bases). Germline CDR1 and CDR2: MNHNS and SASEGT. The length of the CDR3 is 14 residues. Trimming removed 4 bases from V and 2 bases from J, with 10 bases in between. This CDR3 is CASSATGFTDTQYF. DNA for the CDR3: TGTGCCAGCAGTGCTACAGGGTTCACAGATACGCAGTATTTT.

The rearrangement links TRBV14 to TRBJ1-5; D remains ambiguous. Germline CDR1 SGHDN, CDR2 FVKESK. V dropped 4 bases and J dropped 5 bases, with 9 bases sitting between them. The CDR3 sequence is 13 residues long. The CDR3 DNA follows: TGTGCCAGCAGCCCGAGTGCTCATCAGCCCCAGCATTTT. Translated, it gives CASSPSAHQPQHF.

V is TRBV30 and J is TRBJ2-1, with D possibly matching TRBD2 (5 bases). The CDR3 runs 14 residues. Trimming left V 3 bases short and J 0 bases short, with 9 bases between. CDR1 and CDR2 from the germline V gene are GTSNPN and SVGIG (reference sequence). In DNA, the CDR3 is TGTGCCTGGAGCTCGGACTTCTCCTACAATGAGCAGTTCTTC. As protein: CAWSSDFSYNEQFF.

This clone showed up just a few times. The CDR3 sequence: CASSFDRGYYNEQFF. The CDR3 DNA reads TGTGCCAGCAGCTTCGACAGGGGTTATTACAATGAGCAGTTCTTC. J is TRBJ2-1 and V is TRBV7-8; 8 positions match TRBD1. V was pared by 3 bases and J by 4 bases, with 5 bases of the junction left unmatched. Germline V lookup: CDR1 SGHVS, CDR2 FQNEAQ. The CDR3 is 15 amino acids.

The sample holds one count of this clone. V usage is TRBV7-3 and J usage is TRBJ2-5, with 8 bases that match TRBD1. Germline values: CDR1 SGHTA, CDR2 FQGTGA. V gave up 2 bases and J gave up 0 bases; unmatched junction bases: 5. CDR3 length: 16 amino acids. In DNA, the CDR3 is TGTGCCAGCAGCTTAGGCAGGGGGCGAAACCAAGAGACCCAGTACTTC. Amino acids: CASSLGRGRNQETQYF. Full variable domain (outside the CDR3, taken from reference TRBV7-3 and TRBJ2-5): GAGVSQTPSNKVTEKGKYVELRCDPISGHTALYWYRQSLGQGPEFLIYFQGTGAADDSGLPNDRFFAVRPEGSVSTLKIQRTERGDSAVYLCASSLGRGRNQETQYFGPGTRLLVL.

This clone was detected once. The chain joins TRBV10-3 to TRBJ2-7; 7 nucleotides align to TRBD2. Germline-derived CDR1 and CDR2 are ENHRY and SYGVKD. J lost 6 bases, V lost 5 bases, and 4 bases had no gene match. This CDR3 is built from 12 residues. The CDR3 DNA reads TGTGCCATCAGTCCGGGGGGAAGCGAGCAGTACTTC. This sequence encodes CAISPGGSEQYF.

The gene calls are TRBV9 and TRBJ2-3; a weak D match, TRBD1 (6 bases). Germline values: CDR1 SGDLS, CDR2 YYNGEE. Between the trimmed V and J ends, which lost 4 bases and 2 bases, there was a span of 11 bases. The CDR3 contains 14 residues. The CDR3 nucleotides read TGTGCCAGCAGCACCGGGACAAACACAGATACGCAGTATTTT. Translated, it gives CASSTGTNTDTQYF.

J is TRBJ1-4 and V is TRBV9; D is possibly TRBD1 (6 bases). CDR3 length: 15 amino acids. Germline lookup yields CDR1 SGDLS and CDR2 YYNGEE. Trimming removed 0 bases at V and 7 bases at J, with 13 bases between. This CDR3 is CASSVGQGRGEKLFF. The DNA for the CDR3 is TGTGCCAGCAGCGTAGGGCAGGGGAGGGGTGAAAAACTGTTTTTT.

This CDR3 reads CASSIGGWGQPQHF. The CDR3 DNA reads as TGTGCCAGTAGTATAGGGGGCTGGGGTCAGCCCCAGCATTTT. This chain links TRBV19 with TRBJ1-5; the D gene is possibly TRBD1 (5 bases). V lost 1 base and J 6 bases, leaving 10 bases between the germline ends. This CDR3 comprises 14 residues. Germline V lookup: CDR1 LNHDA, CDR2 SQIVND (reference sequence).

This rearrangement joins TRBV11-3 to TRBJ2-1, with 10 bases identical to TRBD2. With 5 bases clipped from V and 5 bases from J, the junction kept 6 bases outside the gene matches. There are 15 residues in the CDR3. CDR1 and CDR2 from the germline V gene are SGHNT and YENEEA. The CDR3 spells CASSRLAGVNNEQFF. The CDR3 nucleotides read TGTGCCAGCAGCCGCCTAGCGGGAGTAAACAATGAGCAGTTCTTC. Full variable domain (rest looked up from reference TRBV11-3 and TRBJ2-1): EAGVVQSPRYKIIEKKQPVAFWCNPISGHNTLYWYLQNLGQGPELLIRYENEEAVDDSQLPKDRFSAERLKGVDSTLKIQPAELGDSAVYLCASSRLAGVNNEQFFGPGTRLTVL.

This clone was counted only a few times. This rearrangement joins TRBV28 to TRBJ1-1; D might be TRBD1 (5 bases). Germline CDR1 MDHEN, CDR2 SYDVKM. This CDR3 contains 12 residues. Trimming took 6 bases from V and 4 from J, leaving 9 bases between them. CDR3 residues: CASRDQGTEAFF. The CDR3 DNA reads TGTGCCAGCAGGGATCAGGGCACTGAAGCTTTCTTT.

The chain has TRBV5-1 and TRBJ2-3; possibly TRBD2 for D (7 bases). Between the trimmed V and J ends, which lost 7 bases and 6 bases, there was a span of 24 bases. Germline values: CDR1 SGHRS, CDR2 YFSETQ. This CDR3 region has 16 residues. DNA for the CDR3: TGCGCCAGCCGTAAGGCGGGGGACACCGGTATCGATACGCAGTATTTT. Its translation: CASRKAGDTGIDTQYF.

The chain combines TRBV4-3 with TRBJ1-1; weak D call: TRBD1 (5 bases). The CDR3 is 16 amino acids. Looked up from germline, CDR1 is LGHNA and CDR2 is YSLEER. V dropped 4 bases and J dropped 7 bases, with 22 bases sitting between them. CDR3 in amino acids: CASSLHGGGIEGEAFF. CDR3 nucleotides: TGCGCCAGCAGCCTTCACGGCGGGGGAATTGAGGGTGAAGCTTTCTTT.

The CDR3 is CASSGTAYGYTF. CDR3 DNA: TGTGCCAGCAGCGGGACAGCCTATGGCTACACCTTC. This sequence joins TRBV9 and TRBJ1-2, with D maybe TRBD1 (6 bases). Germline lookup yields CDR1 SGDLS and CDR2 YYNGEE. V was cut by 3 bases and J by 4 bases, with 7 bases left in between. CDR3 length equals 12 residues.

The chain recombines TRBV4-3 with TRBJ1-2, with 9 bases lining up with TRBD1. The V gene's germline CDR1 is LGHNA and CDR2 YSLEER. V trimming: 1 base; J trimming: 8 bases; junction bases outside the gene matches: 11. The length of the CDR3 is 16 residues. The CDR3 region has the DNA TGCGCCAGCAGCCAAGCTAGGGTTACAGGGGGCAGCGGCTACACCTTC. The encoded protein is CASSQARVTGGSGYTF.

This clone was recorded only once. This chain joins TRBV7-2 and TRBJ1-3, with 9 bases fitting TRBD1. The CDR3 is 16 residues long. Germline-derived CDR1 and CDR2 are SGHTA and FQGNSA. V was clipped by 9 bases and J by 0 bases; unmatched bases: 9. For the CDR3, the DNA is TGTGCCAGTACTACAGGGGGCCGAACCTCTGGAAACACCATATATTTT. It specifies CASTTGGRTSGNTIYF.

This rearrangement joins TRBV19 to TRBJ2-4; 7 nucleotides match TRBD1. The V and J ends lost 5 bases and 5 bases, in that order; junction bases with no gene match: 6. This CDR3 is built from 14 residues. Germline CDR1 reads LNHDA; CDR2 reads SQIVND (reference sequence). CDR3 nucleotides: TGTGCCAGTAGTGCTCGGGACAGAGAAAACATTCAGTACTTC. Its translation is CASSARDRENIQYF.

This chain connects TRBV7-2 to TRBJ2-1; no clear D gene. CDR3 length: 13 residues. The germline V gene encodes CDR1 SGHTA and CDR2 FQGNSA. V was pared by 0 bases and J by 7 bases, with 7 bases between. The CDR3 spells CASSLARKNEQFF. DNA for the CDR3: TGTGCCAGCAGCTTAGCTAGAAAGAATGAGCAGTTCTTC.

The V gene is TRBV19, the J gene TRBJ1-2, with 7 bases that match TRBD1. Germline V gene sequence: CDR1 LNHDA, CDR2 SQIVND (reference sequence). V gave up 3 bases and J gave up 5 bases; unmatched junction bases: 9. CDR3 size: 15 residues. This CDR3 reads CASSILRTGGYGYTF. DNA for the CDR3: TGTGCCAGTAGTATCCTGCGGACAGGAGGATATGGCTACACCTTC.

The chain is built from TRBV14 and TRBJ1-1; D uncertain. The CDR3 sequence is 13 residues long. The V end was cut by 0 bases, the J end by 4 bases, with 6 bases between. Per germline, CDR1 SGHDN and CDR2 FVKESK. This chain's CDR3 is CASSQDRSTEAFF. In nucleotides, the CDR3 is TGTGCCAGCAGCCAAGATCGGAGCACTGAAGCTTTCTTT.

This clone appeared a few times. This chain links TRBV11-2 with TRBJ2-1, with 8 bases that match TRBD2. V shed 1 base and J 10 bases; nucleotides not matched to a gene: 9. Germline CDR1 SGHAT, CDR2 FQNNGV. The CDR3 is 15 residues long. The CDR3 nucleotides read TGTGCCAGCAGCTTAGCCAGCGGGGGCCCGATGGAGCAGTTCTTC. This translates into CASSLASGGPMEQFF. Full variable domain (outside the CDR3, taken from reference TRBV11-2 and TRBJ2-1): EAGVAQSPRYKIIEKRQSVAFWCNPISGHATLYWYQQILGQGPKLLIQFQNNGVVDDSQLPKDRFSAERLKGVDSTLKIQPAKLEDSAVYLCASSLASGGPMEQFFGPGTRLTVL.